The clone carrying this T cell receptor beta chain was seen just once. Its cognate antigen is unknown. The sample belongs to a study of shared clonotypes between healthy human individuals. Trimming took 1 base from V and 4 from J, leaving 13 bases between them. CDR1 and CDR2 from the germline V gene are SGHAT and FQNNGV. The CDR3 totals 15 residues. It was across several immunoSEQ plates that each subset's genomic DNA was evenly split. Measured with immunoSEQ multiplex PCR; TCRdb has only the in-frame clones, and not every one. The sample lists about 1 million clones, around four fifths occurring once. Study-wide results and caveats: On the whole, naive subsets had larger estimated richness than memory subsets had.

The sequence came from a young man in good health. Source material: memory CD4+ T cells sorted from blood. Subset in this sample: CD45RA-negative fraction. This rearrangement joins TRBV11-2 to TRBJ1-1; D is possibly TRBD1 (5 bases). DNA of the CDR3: TGTGCCAGCAGCTTAGCAGGGACTGGAGGCACTGAAGCTTTCTTT. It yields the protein CASSLAGTGGTEAFF. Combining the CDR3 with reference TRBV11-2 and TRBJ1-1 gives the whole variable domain EAGVAQSPRYKIIEKRQSVAFWCNPISGHATLYWYQQILGQGPKLLIQFQNNGVVDDSQLPKDRFSAERLKGVDSTLKIQPAKLEDSAVYLCASSLAGTGGTEAFFGQGTRLTVV.